A selection of T cell receptor beta chains follows, all from one sample in a study of shared clonotypes between healthy human individuals. Data came from immunoSEQ multiplex PCR; TCRdb stores just in-frame clones and leaves some out. The sample lists 2 million to 2.5 million clones, 93% occurring once. Material for sequencing was naive CD4+ T cells from PBMCs. These receptors came from a man aged 18 to 29 in good health. Some clones in this sample may be carry-over from other donors' samples. Both conserved end residues are part of each CDR3. D genes are given only for firm matches. Expanded clones are given a class, and other clones once, few, many or no size at all.

D gene	V gene	J gene	clone size	CDR3 protein	CDR3 DNA
TRBD1	TRBV29-1	TRBJ1-2	-	CSVDTTGGGQKHTF	TGCAGCGTTGACACAACAGGGGGGGGACAAAAACACACCTTC
-	TRBV28	TRBJ2-6	once	CAGSLISGANVLTF	TGTGCCGGCAGTTTGATATCTGGGGCCAACGTCCTGACTTTC
-	TRBV21-1	TRBJ2-5	-	CASSKHSGGQETQYF	TGTGCCAGCAGCAAACACAGTGGGGGTCAAGAGACCCAGTACTTC
TRBD2	TRBV28	TRBJ2-5	-	CASSQRGVIETQYF	TGTGCCAGCAGCCAGCGGGGGGTGATTGAGACCCAGTACTTC
TRBD2	TRBV5-1	TRBJ2-2	-	CASTRGLADTGELFF	TGCGCCAGCACCCGGGGACTAGCGGACACCGGGGAGCTGTTTTTT
-	TRBV6-5	TRBJ1-2	-	CASRRGQWTGGYTF	TGTGCCAGCCGACGCGGTCAATGGACGGGGGGCTACACCTTC
-	TRBV19	TRBJ1-2	-	CASRQRPYGYTF	TGTGCCAGTCGACAGAGACCCTATGGCTACACCTTC
TRBD2	TRBV11-2	TRBJ2-3	-	CASSLVLAGATDTQYF	TGTGCCAGCAGCTTAGTCCTAGCGGGTGCCACAGATACGCAGTATTTT
-	TRBV4-1	TRBJ2-5	-	CASSQDPARVETQYF	TGCGCCAGCAGCCAAGATCCGGCCCGGGTGGAGACCCAGTACTTC
TRBD1	TRBV27	TRBJ1-2	-	CASSPNPGQGRGYTF	TGTGCCAGCAGTCCAAACCCGGGACAGGGTAGGGGCTACACCTTC
-	TRBV4-3	TRBJ2-7	-	CASSQQGGGQYF	TGCGCCAGCAGCCAACAGGGAGGAGGGCAGTACTTC
-	TRBV27	TRBJ2-1	-	CASRAAETRSYNEQFF	TGTGCCAGCAGAGCCGCGGAAACCCGCTCCTACAATGAGCAGTTCTTC
-	TRBV7-9	TRBJ1-2	-	CASSVQGGVNYGYTF	TGTGCCAGCAGCGTGCAGGGAGGGGTCAACTATGGCTACACCTTC
-	TRBV25-1	TRBJ2-7	once	CASSESAGQRAYEQYF	TGTGCCAGCAGTGAATCGGCAGGACAGAGGGCCTACGAGCAGTACTTC
-	TRBV6-5	TRBJ2-7	-	CASSHLAFTYEQYF	TGTGCCAGCAGCCACCTGGCATTCACCTACGAGCAGTACTTC
TRBD2	TRBV9	TRBJ2-5	-	CASSVGLAGGQETQYF	TGTGCCAGCAGCGTAGGTCTAGCGGGGGGACAAGAGACCCAGTACTTC
TRBD1	TRBV5-1	TRBJ2-7	-	CASSRADRGPFSYEQYF	TGCGCCAGCAGCAGGGCCGACAGGGGACCCTTCTCCTACGAGCAGTACTTC
-	TRBV29-1	TRBJ2-7	-	CSVWDRSDDEQYF	TGCAGCGTTTGGGATCGGAGTGATGACGAGCAGTACTTC
TRBD1	TRBV7-2	TRBJ1-1	-	CASSTGTGVTEAFF	TGTGCCAGCAGCACCGGGACAGGGGTTACTGAAGCTTTCTTT
TRBD1	TRBV6-6	TRBJ1-5	-	CASSERQGRNQPQHF	TGTGCCAGCAGCGAACGACAGGGGCGTAATCAGCCCCAGCATTTT
-	TRBV29-1	TRBJ2-7	-	CSVSNRDPMGEQYF	TGCAGCGTTTCGAACCGGGACCCTATGGGCGAGCAGTACTTC
TRBD2	TRBV5-1	TRBJ2-1	once	CASSLGLAGSNEQFF	TGCGCCAGCAGCCTGGGACTAGCGGGATCAAATGAGCAGTTCTTC
-	TRBV2	TRBJ1-2	-	CASGRGGYTF	TGTGCCAGCGGGCGAGGTGGCTACACCTTC
-	TRBV7-9	TRBJ2-1	-	CASSPDSNNEQFF	TGTGCCAGCAGCCCCGACTCCAACAATGAGCAGTTCTTC
-	TRBV6-6	TRBJ2-1	-	CASSSGSAYNEQFF	TGTGCCAGCAGTAGCGGTTCGGCCTACAATGAGCAGTTCTTC
-	TRBV5-6	TRBJ1-2	-	CASSLGGGEGYTF	TGTGCCAGCAGCTTGGGTGGGGGAGAGGGCTACACCTTC
TRBD2	TRBV25-1	TRBJ2-3	-	CASSLAGTDTQYF	TGTGCCAGCAGTCTAGCGGGCACAGATACGCAGTATTTT
-	TRBV5-1	TRBJ2-7	-	CASSPQGRGASYEQYF	TGCGCCAGCAGCCCTCAGGGGCGGGGTGCCTCCTACGAGCAGTACTTC
TRBD1	TRBV19	TRBJ1-5	-	CASSANQGARNQPQHF	TGTGCCAGTAGTGCAAACCAGGGGGCGCGCAATCAGCCCCAGCATTTT
TRBD1	TRBV29-1	TRBJ1-1	-	CSAGQGIRTEAFF	TGCAGCGCAGGACAGGGGATCCGAACTGAAGCTTTCTTT
-	TRBV5-6	TRBJ2-1	-	CASSLVDGDEQFF	TGTGCCAGCAGCTTGGTCGACGGGGATGAGCAGTTCTTC
-	TRBV28	TRBJ2-3	-	CAIHGRHADTQYF	TGTGCCATTCATGGGAGGCACGCAGATACGCAGTATTTT
-	TRBV18	TRBJ2-3	-	CASSPRSSGAEDTQYF	TGTGCCAGCTCACCGAGGTCGTCTGGGGCTGAGGATACGCAGTATTTT
-	TRBV29-1	TRBJ2-7	-	CSVEDRTRGNEQYF	TGCAGCGTTGAAGATCGGACGCGAGGGAACGAGCAGTACTTC
-	TRBV6-4	TRBJ2-6	once	CASRGPGANVLTF	TGTGCCAGCAGGGGGCCTGGGGCCAACGTCCTGACTTTC
-	TRBV7-9	TRBJ2-5	-	CASSRRTRPETQYF	TGTGCCAGCAGCCGCCGGACCCGGCCGGAGACCCAGTACTTC
TRBD2	TRBV5-6	TRBJ2-1	-	CASSLPLGLAADNEQFF	TGTGCCAGCAGCTTGCCCCTGGGACTAGCGGCTGACAATGAGCAGTTCTTC